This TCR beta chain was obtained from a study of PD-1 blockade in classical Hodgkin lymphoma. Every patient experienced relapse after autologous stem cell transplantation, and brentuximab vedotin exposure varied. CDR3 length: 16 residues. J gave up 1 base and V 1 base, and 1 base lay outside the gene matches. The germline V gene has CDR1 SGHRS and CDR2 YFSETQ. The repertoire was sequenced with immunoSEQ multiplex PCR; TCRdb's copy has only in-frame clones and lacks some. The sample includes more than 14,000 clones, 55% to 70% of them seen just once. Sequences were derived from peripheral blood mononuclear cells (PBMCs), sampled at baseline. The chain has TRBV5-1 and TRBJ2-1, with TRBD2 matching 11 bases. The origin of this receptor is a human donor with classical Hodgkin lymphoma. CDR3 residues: CASSLTSGRSYNEQFF. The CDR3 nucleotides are TGCGCCAGCAGCTTGACTAGCGGGAGATCCTACAATGAGCAGTTCTTC.